These T cell receptor beta chains were read from a single sample in a study of cytomegalovirus exposure and HLA in healthy donors. Libraries were prepared by immunoSEQ multiplex PCR; TCRdb keeps only in-frame clonotypes and omits some of them. This table lists about 60,000 clones. Sequencing was done on a sample of PBMCs. These receptors were taken from a middle-aged man in good health and CMV-seropositive. Both conserved end residues are part of each CDR3. D genes are given only for firm matches.

TRBV6-5,.,TRBJ2-7,TGTGCCAGCGGGGGGGGGCCCTACGAGCAGTACTTC,CASGGGPYEQYF
TRBV11-2,.,TRBJ2-5,TGTGCCAGCAGCCCCTCCCCCGAGGAGACCCAGTACTTC,CASSPSPEETQYF
TRBV7-9,TRBD1,TRBJ2-7,TGTGCCAGCAGCCCCCGGGACAGATTCTACGAGCAGTACTTC,CASSPRDRFYEQYF
TRBV7-9,TRBD2,TRBJ2-1,TGTGCCAGCAGCCCCTCCGGGGGGAGAGACAATGAGCAGTTCTTC,CASSPSGGRDNEQFF
TRBV28,TRBD1,TRBJ2-7,TGTGCCAGCAGTTTGTCCGGGACAGGGAATCTCTACGAGCAGTACTTC,CASSLSGTGNLYEQYF
TRBV5-4,TRBD2,TRBJ2-1,TGTGCCAGCAGCTTGGATCCTAGCGGGAGTAATTTAGAGCAGTTCTTC,CASSLDPSGSNLEQFF
TRBV7-2,TRBD1,TRBJ1-2,TGTGCCAGCAGCCAAGGGACAGGGTCCTATGGCTACACCTTC,CASSQGTGSYGYTF
TRBV4-2,.,TRBJ2-5,TGTGCCAGCAGCCAAGATGCTAGCACAGAGACCCAGTACTTC,CASSQDASTETQYF
TRBV5-1,.,TRBJ1-2,TGCGCCAGCAGAGAGCCGGGATTGGTGCGGGGCTACACCTTC,CASREPGLVRGYTF
TRBV6-5,.,TRBJ1-2,TGTGCCAGCAGTTACGCCGGGGACATCCCTAACTATGGCTACACCTTC,CASSYAGDIPNYGYTF
TRBV5-1,.,TRBJ1-2,TGCGCCAGCAGCACCAGGGATATACGTGATGGCTACACCTTC,CASSTRDIRDGYTF
TRBV29-1,.,TRBJ2-5,TGCAGCGTTGCCACCCAGGGGGGAGAGACCCAGTACTTC,CSVATQGGETQYF
TRBV30,.,TRBJ1-6,TGTGCCTGGAACTTACAGGGTAGCGTCTCGCCCCTCCACTTT,CAWNLQGSVSPLHF
TRBV4-2,.,TRBJ2-7,TGTGCCAGCAGCCAAGGTCGGGGTCGGGAGCAGTACTTC,CASSQGRGREQYF
TRBV7-9,TRBD1,TRBJ1-1,TGTGCCAGCTGTGGACAGGGAGCCACTGAAGCTTTCTTT,CASCGQGATEAFF
TRBV7-2,.,TRBJ1-2,TGTGCCAGCAGCTCTCGGACGGACTACTATGGCTACACCTTC,CASSSRTDYYGYTF
TRBV19,.,TRBJ2-1,TGTGCCAGTAGTATTACGAGGGACTCCTACAATGAGCAGTTCTTC,CASSITRDSYNEQFF
TRBV6-5,TRBD1,TRBJ2-7,TGTGCCAGCAGGGGACAGGCCCAACTCTACGAGCAGTACTTC,CASRGQAQLYEQYF
TRBV7-9,.,TRBJ2-7,TGTGCCAGCAGCTTAGACAGCTCCTACGAGCAGTACTTC,CASSLDSSYEQYF
TRBV4-2,TRBD1,TRBJ2-1,TGTGCCAGCAGCCAGAGGGACAGGGGAACGGGATCCCTAGATCGGGGTGAGCAGTTCTTC,CASSQRDRGTGSLDRGEQFF
TRBV29-1,.,TRBJ2-5,TGCAGCGTCTTTTGGGGGGTAGGGGAGACCCAGTACTTC,CSVFWGVGETQYF
TRBV2,.,TRBJ1-4,TGTGCCGGCGGGGGGGATAGGGAAAAACTGTTTTTT,CAGGGDREKLFF
TRBV25-1,.,TRBJ1-2,TGTGCCAGCAGACCGTCCGGCTATGGCTACACCTTC,CASRPSGYGYTF
TRBV9,TRBD1,TRBJ2-3,TGTGCCAGCAGCGTAGGGGACAGGGATGCGACAGATACGCAGTATTTT,CASSVGDRDATDTQYF
TRBV4-2,TRBD1,TRBJ2-7,TGTGCCAGCAGCCAAGATGTATATACAGGGACAGGGGGCGGCGAGCAGTACTTC,CASSQDVYTGTGGGEQYF
TRBV7-9,TRBD2,TRBJ2-5,TGTGCCAGCAGGAAAGCGGGAGGCGAGACCCAGTACTTC,CASRKAGGETQYF
TRBV5-3,.,TRBJ2-2,TGTGCCAGAAGAGTTTGGCCGGGAAGGCTGTTTTTT,CARRVWPGRLFF
TRBV21-1,.,TRBJ1-5,TGTGCCAGCAGCAAAGACAGGGAAGAATCTCCTAGCAATCAGCCCCAGCATTTT,CASSKDREESPSNQPQHF
TRBV6-5,.,TRBJ1-1,TGTGCCAGCAATCCCCGGGAATATGGCACTGAAGCTTTCTTT,CASNPREYGTEAFF
TRBV7-2,.,TRBJ2-1,TGTGCCAGCACCCCCGGCAGGGCAAACAATGAGCAGTTCTTC,CASTPGRANNEQFF
TRBV29-1,.,TRBJ2-1,TGCAGCGTTCCCATAGCGGAGGAGGCATACAATGAGCAGTTCTTC,CSVPIAEEAYNEQFF
TRBV27,TRBD1,TRBJ1-2,TGTGCCAGCAGTTTAATAGGACAGGGCTATGGCTACACCTTC,CASSLIGQGYGYTF
TRBV5-6,.,TRBJ2-3,TGTGCCAGCAGCTTGCGGGGGACAGATACGCAGTATTTT,CASSLRGTDTQYF
TRBV30,TRBD1,TRBJ1-5,TGTGCCTGGAGCAGTTCCGGGACAGGGATAGTTTTTTGGCCTAATCAGCCCCAGCATTTT,CAWSSSGTGIVFWPNQPQHF
TRBV30,.,TRBJ1-1,TGTGCCTGGAGTAGGGGGACCAACACTGAAGCTTTCTTT,CAWSRGTNTEAFF
TRBV6-1,.,TRBJ2-7,TGTGCCAGCAGTGAAGCGGGGGGAGGCTACGAGCAGTACTTC,CASSEAGGGYEQYF
TRBV6-6,.,TRBJ1-2,TGTGCCAGCAGTTACTCGATCGGTAACTATGGCTACACCTTC,CASSYSIGNYGYTF
TRBV7-8,.,TRBJ2-1,TGTGCCAGCAGCTTAAAAATCTCGGGAGACAATGAGCAGTTCTTC,CASSLKISGDNEQFF
TRBV19,TRBD1,TRBJ1-2,TGTGCCAGTAAGGGACAGGGGGCAGGAGGCTACACCTTC,CASKGQGAGGYTF
TRBV2,.,TRBJ2-3,TGTGCCAGCAGTGATGGAGGAGGACCCCTCGGTCGGGATACGCAGTATTTT,CASSDGGGPLGRDTQYF
TRBV4-3,TRBD1,TRBJ1-6,TGCGCCAGCAGCCTGACGACAGGGGGACAATCACCCCTACACTTT,CASSLTTGGQSPLHF
TRBV5-1,TRBD1,TRBJ2-1,TGCGCCACCTCGACAGGGGGCTCTGGGGACAATGAGCAGTTCTTC,CATSTGGSGDNEQFF
TRBV28,.,TRBJ1-2,TGTGCCAGCAATTTCCAGAACAGGGATGGCTACACCTTC,CASNFQNRDGYTF
TRBV5-1,TRBD2,TRBJ2-1,TGCGCCAGCAAGGAGACTAGCGGCTACAATGAGCAGTTCTTC,CASKETSGYNEQFF
TRBV7-2,.,TRBJ2-1,TGTGCCAGCAGCTTGGTAAGGGGTAGCTCCTACAATGAGCAGTTCTTC,CASSLVRGSSYNEQFF
TRBV7-9,TRBD1,TRBJ2-7,TGTGCCAGCAGCCTGGGACAGGGGAGCTCCTACGAGCAGTACTTC,CASSLGQGSSYEQYF
TRBV4-3,TRBD2,TRBJ2-5,TGCGCCAGCAGCCAAGACGCGACTAGCGGGATAGAGCAGTACTTC,CASSQDATSGIEQYF